This TCR beta chain was profiled in a study of regulatory T cells. The study, taken as a whole, reports: Skewed V and J usage and few unique V-J pairs marked patient repertoires, most in Tregs. Hydrophobic residues at CDR3 positions 6 and 7 were enriched in conventional CD4+ T cells of CD3G-deficient patients.

In the case of this clone: Its antigen is not known.

Per the germline V gene, CDR1 is SGHAT and CDR2 is FQNNGV. Trimming pared 5 bases from V and 3 bases from J, leaving 15 bases between. This CDR3 is built from 15 residues. Amplification used 52 TRBV primers and 13 TRBJ primers. Profiled with immunoSEQ multiplex PCR; TCRdb holds only in-frame clones, not every one. The table shows under 45,000 clones, with over 75% occurring only once. A couple of CD3G-deficient patients had more severe autoimmunity; all had some. At testing, patients were 2 to 39 years old, with reduced naive and increased memory T-cell proportions. Sorting split CD4+ cells into CD25-high CD127-low Tregs and CD25-low CD127-high conventional T cells.

Material: conventional CD4+ T cells sorted from blood. The chain carries TRBV11-2 and TRBJ2-3, with no clear D. The TCR comes from a person aged 18 to 35 with CD3G deficiency. CDR3 nucleotide sequence: TGTGCCAGCAGCAGAGAGAGAATCGGAACAGATACGCAGTATTTT. Residues: CASSRERIGTDTQYF.